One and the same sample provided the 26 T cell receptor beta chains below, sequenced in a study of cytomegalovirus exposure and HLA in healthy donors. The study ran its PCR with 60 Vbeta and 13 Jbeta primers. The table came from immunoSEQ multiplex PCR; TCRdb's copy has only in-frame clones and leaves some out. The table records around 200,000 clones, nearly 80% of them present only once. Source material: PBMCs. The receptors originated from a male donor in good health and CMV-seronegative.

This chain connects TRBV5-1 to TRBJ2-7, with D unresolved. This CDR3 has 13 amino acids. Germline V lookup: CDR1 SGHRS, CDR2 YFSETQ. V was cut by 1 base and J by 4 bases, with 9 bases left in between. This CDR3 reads CASSLSQAYEQYF. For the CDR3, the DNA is TGCGCCAGCAGCTTGTCGCAGGCTTACGAGCAGTACTTC.

The CDR3 loop reads CASSQVGLRLGANTGELFF. For the CDR3, the DNA is TGTGCCAGCAGCCAAGTTGGGCTCCGTTTAGGCGCGAACACCGGGGAGCTGTTTTTT. The genes are TRBV4-2 and TRBJ2-2; D gene unclear. The CDR3 length is 19 residues. Germline V gene sequence: CDR1 LGHNA, CDR2 YNFKEQ. V was trimmed by 1 base and J by 0 bases, leaving 18 bases between them.

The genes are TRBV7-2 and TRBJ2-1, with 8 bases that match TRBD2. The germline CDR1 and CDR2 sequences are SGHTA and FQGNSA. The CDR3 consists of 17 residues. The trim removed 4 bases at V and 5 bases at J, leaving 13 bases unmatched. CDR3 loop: CASSSPVGAGVDNEQFF. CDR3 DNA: TGTGCCAGCAGCTCCCCCGTAGGAGCGGGGGTTGACAATGAGCAGTTCTTC.

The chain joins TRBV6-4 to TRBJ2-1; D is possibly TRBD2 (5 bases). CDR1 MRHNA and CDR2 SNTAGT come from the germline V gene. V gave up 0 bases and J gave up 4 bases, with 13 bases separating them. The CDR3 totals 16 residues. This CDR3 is CASSDSPSGRYNEQFF. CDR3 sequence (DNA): TGTGCCAGCAGTGACTCCCCCTCGGGGAGATACAATGAGCAGTTCTTC.

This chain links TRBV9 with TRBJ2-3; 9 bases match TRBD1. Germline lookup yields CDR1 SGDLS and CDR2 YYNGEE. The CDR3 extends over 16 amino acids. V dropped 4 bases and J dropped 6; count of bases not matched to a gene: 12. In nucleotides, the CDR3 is TGTGCCAGCAGCACCTACAGGGGGCGCGATCCGGATACGCAGTATTTT. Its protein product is CASSTYRGRDPDTQYF.

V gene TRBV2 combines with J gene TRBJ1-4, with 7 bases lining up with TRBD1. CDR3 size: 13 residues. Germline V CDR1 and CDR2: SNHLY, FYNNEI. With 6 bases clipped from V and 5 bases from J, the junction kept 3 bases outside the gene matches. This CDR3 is CASSRDRNEKLFF. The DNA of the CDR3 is TGTGCCAGCAGCCGGGACAGAAATGAAAAACTGTTTTTT. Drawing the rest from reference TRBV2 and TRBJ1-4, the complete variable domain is EPEVTQTPSHQVTQMGQEVILRCVPISNHLYFYWYRQILGQKVEFLVSFYNNEISEKSEIFDDQFSVERPDGSNFTLKIRSTKLEDSAMYFCASSRDRNEKLFFGSGTQLSVL.

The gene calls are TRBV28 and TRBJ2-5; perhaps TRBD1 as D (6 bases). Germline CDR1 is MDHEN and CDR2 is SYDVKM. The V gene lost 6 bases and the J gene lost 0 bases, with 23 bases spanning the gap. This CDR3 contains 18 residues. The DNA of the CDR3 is TGTGCCAGCAGCTCCGAGGGGGTCCCAACGAAAAACCAAGAGACCCAGTACTTC. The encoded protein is CASSSEGVPTKNQETQYF.

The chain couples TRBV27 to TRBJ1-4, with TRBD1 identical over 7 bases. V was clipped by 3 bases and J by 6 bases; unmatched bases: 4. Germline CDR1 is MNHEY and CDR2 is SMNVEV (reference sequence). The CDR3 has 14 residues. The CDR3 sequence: CASSFKGAYEKLFF. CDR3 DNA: TGTGCCAGCAGTTTTAAGGGGGCTTATGAAAAACTGTTTTTT.

The CDR3 nucleotides read TGTGCCAGCAGCTTAGTGCAAGTGGGAGGGTCTGGAAACACCATATATTTT. Translating gives CASSLVQVGGSGNTIYF. The chain has TRBV7-2 and TRBJ1-3; D call uncertain. Deletions cut 1 base from V and 1 base from J, with 14 bases between. Germline values: CDR1 SGHTA, CDR2 FQGNSA. The CDR3 totals 17 residues.

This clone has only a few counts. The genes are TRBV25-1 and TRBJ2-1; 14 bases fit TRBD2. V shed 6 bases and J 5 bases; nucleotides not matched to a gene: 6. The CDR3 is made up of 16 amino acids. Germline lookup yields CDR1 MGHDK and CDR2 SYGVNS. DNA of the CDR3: TGTGCCAGCAGAGGGACTAGCGGGAGAACGAACAATGAGCAGTTCTTC. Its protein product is CASRGTSGRTNNEQFF.

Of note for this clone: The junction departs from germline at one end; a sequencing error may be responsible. CDR3 sequence: CVSAGVANSPLHF. As DNA, the CDR3 is TGTGTCAGCGCAGGGGTGGCGAATTCACCCCTCCACTTT. The genes are TRBV6-5 and TRBJ1-6; D possibly corresponds to TRBD1 (6 bases). CDR3 length: 13 amino acids. The V gene's germline CDR1 is MNHEY and CDR2 SVGAGI.

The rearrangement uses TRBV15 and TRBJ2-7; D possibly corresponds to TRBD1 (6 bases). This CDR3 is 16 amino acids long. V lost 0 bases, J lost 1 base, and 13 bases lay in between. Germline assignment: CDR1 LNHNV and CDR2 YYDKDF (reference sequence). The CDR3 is CATSRDWQTGSYEQYF. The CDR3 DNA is TGTGCCACCAGCAGAGATTGGCAGACAGGTTCCTACGAGCAGTACTTC.

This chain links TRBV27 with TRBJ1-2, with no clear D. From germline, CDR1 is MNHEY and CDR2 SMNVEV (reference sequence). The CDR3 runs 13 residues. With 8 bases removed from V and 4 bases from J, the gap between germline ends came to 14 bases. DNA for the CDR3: TGTGCCAGCGGAGTCCAGGAGGGCTATGGCTACACCTTC. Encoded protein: CASGVQEGYGYTF.

The CDR3 reads CASSELAGGPYEQYF. CDR3 DNA: TGTGCCAGCAGCGAACTAGCGGGAGGACCCTACGAGCAGTACTTC. The V and J genes are TRBV11-3 and TRBJ2-7, with 12 bases matching TRBD2. The junction had 4 bases not matched to a gene; V was cut back by 5 bases and J by 2 bases. CDR3 size: 15 residues. Germline CDR1 reads SGHNT; CDR2 reads YENEEA.

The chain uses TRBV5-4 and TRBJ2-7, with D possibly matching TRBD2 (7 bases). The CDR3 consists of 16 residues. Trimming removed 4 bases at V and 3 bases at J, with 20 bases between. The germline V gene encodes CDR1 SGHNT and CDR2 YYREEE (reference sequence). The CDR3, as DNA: TGTGCCAGCAGCCAGAGGAACTTGGGGGGGCGCTACGAGCAGTACTTC. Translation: CASSQRNLGGRYEQYF.

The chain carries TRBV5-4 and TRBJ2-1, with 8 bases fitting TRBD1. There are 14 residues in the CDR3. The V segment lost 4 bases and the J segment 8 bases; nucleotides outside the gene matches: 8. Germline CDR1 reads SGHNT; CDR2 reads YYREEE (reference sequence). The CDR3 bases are TGTGCCAGCAGCGAGGGACAGGCACTCCATGAGCAGTTCTTC. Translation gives CASSEGQALHEQFF.

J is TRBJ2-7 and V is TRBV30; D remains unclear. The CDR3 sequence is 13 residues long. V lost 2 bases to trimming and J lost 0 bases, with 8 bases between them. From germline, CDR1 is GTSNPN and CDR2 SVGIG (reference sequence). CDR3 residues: CAWSSGASYEQYF. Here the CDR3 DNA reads TGTGCCTGGAGTTCAGGCGCCTCCTACGAGCAGTACTTC.

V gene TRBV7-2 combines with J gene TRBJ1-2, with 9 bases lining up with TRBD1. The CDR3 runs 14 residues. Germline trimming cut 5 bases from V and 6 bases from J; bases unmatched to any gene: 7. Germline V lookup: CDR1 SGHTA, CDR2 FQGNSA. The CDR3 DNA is TGTGCCAGCAGCCCCAACCGGGACAGGGATGGCTACACCTTC. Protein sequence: CASSPNRDRDGYTF.

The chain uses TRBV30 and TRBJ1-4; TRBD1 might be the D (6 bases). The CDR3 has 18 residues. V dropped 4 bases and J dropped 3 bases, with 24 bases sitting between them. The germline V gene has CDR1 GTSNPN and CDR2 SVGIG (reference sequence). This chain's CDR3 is CAWTYGQFAINSNEKLFF. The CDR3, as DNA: TGTGCCTGGACCTATGGACAGTTTGCCATCAATTCTAATGAAAAACTGTTTTTT.

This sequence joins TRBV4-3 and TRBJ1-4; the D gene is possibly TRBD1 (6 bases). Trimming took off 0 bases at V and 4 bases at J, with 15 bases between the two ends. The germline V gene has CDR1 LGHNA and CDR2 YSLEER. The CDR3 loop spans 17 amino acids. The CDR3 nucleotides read TGCGCCAGCAGCCAAGATTTAGGGGGGGCGGGTAATGAAAAACTGTTTTTT. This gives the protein CASSQDLGGAGNEKLFF.

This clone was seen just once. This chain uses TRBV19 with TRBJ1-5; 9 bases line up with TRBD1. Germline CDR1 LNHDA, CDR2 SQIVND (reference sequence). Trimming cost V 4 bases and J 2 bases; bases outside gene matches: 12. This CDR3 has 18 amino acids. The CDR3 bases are TGTGCCAGTAGTACTTCCCCCCGGACAGGGGAGGGCAATCAGCCCCAGCATTTT. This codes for CASSTSPRTGEGNQPQHF.

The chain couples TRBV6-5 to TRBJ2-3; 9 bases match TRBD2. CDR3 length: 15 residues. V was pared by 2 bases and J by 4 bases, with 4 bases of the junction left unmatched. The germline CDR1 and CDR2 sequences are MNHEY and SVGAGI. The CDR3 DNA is TGTGCCAGCAGTTACGCGGGGGGGCCTTCAGATACGCAGTATTTT. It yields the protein CASSYAGGPSDTQYF.

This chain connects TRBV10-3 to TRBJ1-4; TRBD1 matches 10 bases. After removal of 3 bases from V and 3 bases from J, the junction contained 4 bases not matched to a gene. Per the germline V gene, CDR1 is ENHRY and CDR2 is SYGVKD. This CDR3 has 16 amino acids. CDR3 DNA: TGTGCCATCAGTGATGGGACAGGGGAGGCTAATGAAAAACTGTTTTTT. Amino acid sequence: CAISDGTGEANEKLFF.

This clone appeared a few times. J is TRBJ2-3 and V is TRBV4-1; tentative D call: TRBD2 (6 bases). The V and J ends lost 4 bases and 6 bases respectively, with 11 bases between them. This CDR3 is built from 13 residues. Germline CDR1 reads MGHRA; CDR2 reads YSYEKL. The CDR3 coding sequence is TGCGCCAGCAGCCTTGGACTACCGGATACGCAGTATTTT. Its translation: CASSLGLPDTQYF.

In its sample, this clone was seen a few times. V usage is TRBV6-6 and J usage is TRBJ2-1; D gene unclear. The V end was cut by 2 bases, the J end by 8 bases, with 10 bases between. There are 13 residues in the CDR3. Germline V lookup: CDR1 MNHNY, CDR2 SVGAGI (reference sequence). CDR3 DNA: TGTGCCAGCAGTTACGCTACCGTTGATGAGCAGTTCTTC. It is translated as CASSYATVDEQFF.

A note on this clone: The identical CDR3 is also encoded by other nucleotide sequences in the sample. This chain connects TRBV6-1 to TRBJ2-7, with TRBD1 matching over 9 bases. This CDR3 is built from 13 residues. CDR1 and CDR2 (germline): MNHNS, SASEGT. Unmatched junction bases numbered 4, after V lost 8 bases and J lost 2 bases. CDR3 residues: CASGDRAPYEQYF. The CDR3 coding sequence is TGTGCCAGCGGGGACAGGGCCCCCTACGAGCAGTACTTC.